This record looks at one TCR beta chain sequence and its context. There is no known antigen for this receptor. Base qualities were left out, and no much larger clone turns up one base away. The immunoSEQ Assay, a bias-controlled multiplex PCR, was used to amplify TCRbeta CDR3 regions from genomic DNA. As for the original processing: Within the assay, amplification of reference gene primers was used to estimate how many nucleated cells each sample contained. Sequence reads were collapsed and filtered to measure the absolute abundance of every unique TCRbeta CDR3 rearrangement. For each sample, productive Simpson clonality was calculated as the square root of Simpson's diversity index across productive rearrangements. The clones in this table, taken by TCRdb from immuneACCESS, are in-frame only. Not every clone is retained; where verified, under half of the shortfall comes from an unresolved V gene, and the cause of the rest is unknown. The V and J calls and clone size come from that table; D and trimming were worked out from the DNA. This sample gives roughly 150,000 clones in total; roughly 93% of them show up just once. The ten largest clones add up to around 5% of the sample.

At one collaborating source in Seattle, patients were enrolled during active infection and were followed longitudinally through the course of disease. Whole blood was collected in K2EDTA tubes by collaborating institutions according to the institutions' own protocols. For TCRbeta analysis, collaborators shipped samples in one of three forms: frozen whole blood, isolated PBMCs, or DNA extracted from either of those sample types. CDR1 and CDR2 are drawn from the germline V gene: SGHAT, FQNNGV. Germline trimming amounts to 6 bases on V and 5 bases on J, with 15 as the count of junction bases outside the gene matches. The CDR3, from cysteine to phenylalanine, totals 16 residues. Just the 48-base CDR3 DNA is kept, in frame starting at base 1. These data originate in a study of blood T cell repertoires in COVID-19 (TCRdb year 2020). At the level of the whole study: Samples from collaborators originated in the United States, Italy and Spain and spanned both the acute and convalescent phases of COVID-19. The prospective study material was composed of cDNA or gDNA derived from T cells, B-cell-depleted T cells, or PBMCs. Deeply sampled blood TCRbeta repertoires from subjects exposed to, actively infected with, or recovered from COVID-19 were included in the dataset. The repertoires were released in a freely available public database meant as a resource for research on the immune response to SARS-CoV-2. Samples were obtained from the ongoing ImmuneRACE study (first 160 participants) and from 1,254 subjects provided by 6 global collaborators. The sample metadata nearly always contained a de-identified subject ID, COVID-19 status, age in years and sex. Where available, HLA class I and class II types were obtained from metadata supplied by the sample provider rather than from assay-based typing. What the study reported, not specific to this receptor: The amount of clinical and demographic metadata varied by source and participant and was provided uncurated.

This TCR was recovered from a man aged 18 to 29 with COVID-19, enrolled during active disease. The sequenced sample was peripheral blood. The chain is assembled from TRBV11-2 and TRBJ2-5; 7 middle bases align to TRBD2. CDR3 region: CASRQGTMRLVETQYF. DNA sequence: TGTGCCAGCAGACAAGGGACTATGAGATTGGTGGAGACCCAGTACTTC.